This is a list of T cell receptor beta chains from one sample in a study of blood T cells in healthy people across ages. TCRdb used MiXCR to reprocess the 5' RACE reads, holding one entry per CDR3 protein. The sample lists 700,000 to 950,000 distinct CDR3 sequences; 55% to 70% were seen once. The source material was blood. Receptors were obtained from a man younger than 45 in good health. The CDR3 runs from the conserved cysteine through the conserved F or W. A D gene is named only where the DNA matches it firmly. Size tells how often a clone was seen (once, few, many) or the class of an expanded clone, and some rows leave it out.

J,V,size,D,CDR3,DNA
TRBJ2-7,TRBV7-7,-,-,CASSTGPGDEQYF,TGTGCCAGCAGCACGGGACCCGGGGACGAGCAGTACTTC
TRBJ1-6,TRBV7-9,-,-,CASTKGGGNSPLHF,TGTGCCAGCACCAAGGGGGGGGGGAATTCACCCCTCCACTTT
TRBJ2-5,TRBV10-3,few,-,CAADGGQQETQYF,TGTGCCGCCGACGGAGGGCAGCAAGAGACCCAGTACTTC
TRBJ2-1,TRBV12-3/TRBV12-4,-,-,CASLVGSPSYNEQFF,TGTGCCAGCTTGGTGGGCTCCCCTAGCTACAATGAGCAGTTCTTC
TRBJ1-2,TRBV7-8,-,-,CASSLYIAQGGSSLGGYTF,TGTGCCAGCAGCTTATATATTGCCCAGGGAGGGAGTTCCTTGGGTGGCTACACCTTC
TRBJ2-1,TRBV6-2/TRBV6-3,-,TRBD2,CASSLGLAAYGEQFF,TGTGCCAGCAGCCTGGGACTAGCGGCCTATGGTGAGCAGTTCTTC
TRBJ2-3,TRBV9,-,-,CASSYRWSDTQYF,TGTGCCAGCTCATACAGGTGGTCAGATACGCAGTATTTT
TRBJ2-5,TRBV7-2,-,-,CASSPKDGLYGTQYF,TGTGCCAGCAGCCCAAAAGATGGCCTATATGGGACCCAGTACTTC
TRBJ2-1,TRBV7-9,few,TRBD2,CASSWLAGVYNEQFF,TGTGCCAGCAGCTGGCTAGCGGGAGTTTACAATGAGCAGTTCTTC
TRBJ2-3,TRBV2,-,-,CASSEEASYGDTQYF,TGTGCCAGCAGTGAAGAGGCTAGCTATGGAGATACGCAGTATTTT
TRBJ2-5,TRBV28,once,TRBD2,CASTLGGLAGGTQETQYF,TGTGCCAGCACGTTAGGGGGCCTAGCGGGAGGGACACAAGAGACCCAGTACTTC
TRBJ2-7,TRBV4-2,medium-sized,-,CASSQDGYEQYF,TGCGCCAGCAGCCAAGACGGCTACGAGCAGTACTTC
TRBJ2-3,TRBV20-1,-,TRBD2,CSAGEGTTDTQYF,TGCAGTGCAGGGGAGGGTACAACAGATACGCAGTATTTT
TRBJ2-7,TRBV7-2,few,-,CASSLAYSSYEQYF,TGTGCCAGCAGCTTAGCCTACTCGTCCTACGAGCAGTACTTC
TRBJ2-7,TRBV9,-,-,CASSVKGPYEQYF,TGTGCCAGCAGCGTAAAAGGGCCCTACGAGCAGTACTTC
TRBJ2-6,TRBV20-1,-,-,CSAWNRVSSGANVLTF,TGCAGTGCTTGGAACAGGGTATCCTCTGGGGCCAACGTCCTGACTTTC
TRBJ2-1,TRBV4-2,-,-,CASSPVLGEVYEQFF,TGTGCCAGCAGTCCCGTCCTCGGGGAAGTCTATGAGCAGTTCTTC
TRBJ2-3,TRBV4-3,-,TRBD2,CASSQGGRPERTDTQYF,TGCGCCAGCAGCCAGGGCGGGAGACCCGAACGCACAGATACGCAGTATTTT
TRBJ1-2,TRBV7-9,-,-,CASSPGLLADYGYTF,TGTGCCAGCAGCCCGGGCCTTCTGGCGGACTATGGCTACACCTTC
TRBJ2-5,TRBV7-4,few,TRBD1,CASSLGRDRALETQYF,TGTGCCAGCAGCTTAGGGCGAGACAGGGCACTTGAGACCCAGTACTTC
TRBJ2-7,TRBV20-1,once,-,CSAIDYRLGYNEQYF,TGCAGTGCTATCGACTACCGTCTCGGCTACAATGAGCAGTACTTC
TRBJ1-6,TRBV10-3,-,-,CAISTGGQGNSPLHF,TGTGCCATCAGCACTGGAGGGCAGGGCAATTCACCCCTCCACTTT
TRBJ2-7,TRBV6-6,-,TRBD1,CASSYYPGQRESYEQYF,TGTGCCAGCAGTTACTACCCGGGACAGAGGGAGTCCTACGAGCAGTACTTC
TRBJ2-1,TRBV11-2,-,-,CASSLGGPEHSAQFF,TGTGCCAGCAGCTTGGGGGGCCCCGAGCATTCGGCGCAGTTCTTC
TRBJ1-1,TRBV6-2/TRBV6-3,many,-,CASTHEGMNTEAFF,TGTGCCAGCACCCACGAGGGGATGAACACTGAAGCTTTCTTT